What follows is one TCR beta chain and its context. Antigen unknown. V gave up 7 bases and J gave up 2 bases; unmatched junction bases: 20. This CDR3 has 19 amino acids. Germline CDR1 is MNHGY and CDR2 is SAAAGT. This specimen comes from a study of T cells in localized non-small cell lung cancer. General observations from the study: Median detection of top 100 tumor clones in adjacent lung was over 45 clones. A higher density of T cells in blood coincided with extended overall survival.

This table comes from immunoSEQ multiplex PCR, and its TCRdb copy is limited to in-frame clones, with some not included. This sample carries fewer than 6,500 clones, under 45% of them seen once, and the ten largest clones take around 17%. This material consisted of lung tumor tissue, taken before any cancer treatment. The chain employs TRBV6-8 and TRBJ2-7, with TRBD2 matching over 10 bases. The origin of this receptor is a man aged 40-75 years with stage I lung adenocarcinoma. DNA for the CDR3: TGTGCCAGCAACGAATTCCACCCCACGACTAGCGGGTTACCCTACGAGCAGTACTTC. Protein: CASNEFHPTTSGLPYEQYF.